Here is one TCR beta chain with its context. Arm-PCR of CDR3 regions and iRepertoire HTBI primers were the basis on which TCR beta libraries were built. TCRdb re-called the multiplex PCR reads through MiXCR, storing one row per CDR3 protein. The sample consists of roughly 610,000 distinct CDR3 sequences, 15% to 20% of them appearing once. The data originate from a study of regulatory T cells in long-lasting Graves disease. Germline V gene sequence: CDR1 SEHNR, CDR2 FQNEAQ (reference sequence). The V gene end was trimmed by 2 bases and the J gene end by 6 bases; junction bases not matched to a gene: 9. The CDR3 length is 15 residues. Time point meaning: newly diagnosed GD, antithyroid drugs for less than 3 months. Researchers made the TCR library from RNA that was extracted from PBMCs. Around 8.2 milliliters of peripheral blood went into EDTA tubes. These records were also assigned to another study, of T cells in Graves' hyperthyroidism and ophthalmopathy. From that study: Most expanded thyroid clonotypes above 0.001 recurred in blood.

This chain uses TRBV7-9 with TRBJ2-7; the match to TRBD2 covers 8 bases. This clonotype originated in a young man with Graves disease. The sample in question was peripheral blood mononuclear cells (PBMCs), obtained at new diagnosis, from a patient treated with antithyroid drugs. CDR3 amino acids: CASSLSGGPSGEQYF. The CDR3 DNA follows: TGTGCCAGCAGCTTATCGGGAGGGCCCTCCGGCGAGCAGTACTTC.